The entry that follows covers one TCR beta chain sequence. The sample originates from a study of blood T cell repertoires in COVID-19. The overall study: From T cells, B-cell-depleted T cells, or PBMCs came the material, which was cDNA or gDNA.

V lost 5 bases to trimming and J lost 2 bases, with 10 bases between them. The CDR3 has 14 amino acids. Germline lookup yields CDR1 LNHDA and CDR2 SQIVND (reference sequence). The repertoire was sequenced with immunoSEQ multiplex PCR; TCRdb's copy has only in-frame clones and lacks some. The data hold over 130,000 clones, with 84% observed a single time. The sequence came from a man aged 30 to 45 with COVID-19, enrolled during active disease. Input material: peripheral blood. V and J are TRBV19 and TRBJ2-1, with D possibly TRBD1 on 6 matching bases. The CDR3 loop is CASSPGVTYNEQFF. The CDR3 region has the DNA TGTGCCAGTAGTCCAGGGGTCACCTACAATGAGCAGTTCTTC.